A selection of T cell receptor beta chains follows, all from one sample in a study of blood T cells in healthy people across ages. From the 5' RACE reads, TCRdb called clonotypes with MiXCR, one entry per CDR3 protein. The sample comprises about 1.8 million distinct CDR3 sequences, about 50% of which are singletons, and around 2.1% rests with the top ten. Sequenced: blood. The receptors come from a woman in her 40s in good health. CDR3s include the opening cysteine and the closing phenylalanine or tryptophan. The D gene is left open where the match is weak.

V gene	J gene	D gene	CDR3 protein
TRBV5-1	TRBJ2-7	NA	CASSLPPMGQSSYGQYF
TRBV20-1	TRBJ2-5	TRBD2	CSARLSGGLETQYF
TRBV7-9	NA	TRBD2	CAITGEGGASYEQYF
TRBV27	TRBJ2-3	NA	CASSHRLHRTSTDTQYF
TRBV6-5	TRBJ2-3	TRBD2	CASRAIGGRGTQYF
TRBV20-1	TRBJ1-2	TRBD1	CSAPRQGEGYGYTF
TRBV27	TRBJ2-1	NA	CASSPYLGQSNEQFF
TRBV5-6	TRBJ1-5	NA	CASSLGWEEDQPQHF
TRBV7-8	TRBJ2-7	NA	CASSLEMNEQYF
TRBV5-5	TRBJ1-1	TRBD1	CASSLGDRGLDTEAFF
TRBV20-1	TRBJ2-5	NA	CSASSVGGQETQYF
TRBV6-1	NA	TRBD1	CASSVWRQGGYEQYF
TRBV12-3/TRBV12-4	TRBJ2-5	NA	CASTLGTSAETQYF
TRBV7-8	TRBJ2-5	NA	CASSLTRDQRRPEGTQYF
TRBV5-5	TRBJ2-3	TRBD2	CASSPRGGQDTQYF
TRBV5-4	TRBJ2-7	NA	CAVGRDNDYEQYF
TRBV12-5	TRBJ2-5	TRBD2	CASGLGPSGQETQYF
TRBV21-1	TRBJ1-2	NA	CASSKDRGFYGYTF
TRBV27	TRBJ2-7	TRBD1	CASSSRQGPPQYEQYF
TRBV27	TRBJ2-3	NA	CASSSLGSGRGSDTQYF
TRBV24-1	TRBJ2-1	TRBD1	CATSPGTGINEQFF
TRBV20-1	TRBJ1-1	NA	CSASPQGAEAFF
TRBV20-1	TRBJ2-1	NA	CSAEMAGTYNEQFF
TRBV15	TRBJ2-5	TRBD2	CATTLLAGGNNEQYF
TRBV12-3/TRBV12-4	TRBJ2-3	NA	CASSFRDGRTDTQYF
TRBV7-2	TRBJ2-5	TRBD2	CASTRSTSGGEGWETQYF
TRBV4-2	TRBJ2-5	TRBD2	CASSLLTSEETQYF
TRBV6-2/TRBV6-3	TRBJ2-1	TRBD2	CASSLGTSGGAVDEQFF
TRBV7-9	TRBJ2-3	NA	CASSPVARTDTQYF
TRBV7-2	TRBJ2-3	TRBD2	CASSLELGLAGTDTQYF
TRBV20-1	TRBJ2-1	TRBD1	CSASYPNDRVDEQFF
TRBV4-3	TRBJ2-3	NA	CASSHLPRDTQYF